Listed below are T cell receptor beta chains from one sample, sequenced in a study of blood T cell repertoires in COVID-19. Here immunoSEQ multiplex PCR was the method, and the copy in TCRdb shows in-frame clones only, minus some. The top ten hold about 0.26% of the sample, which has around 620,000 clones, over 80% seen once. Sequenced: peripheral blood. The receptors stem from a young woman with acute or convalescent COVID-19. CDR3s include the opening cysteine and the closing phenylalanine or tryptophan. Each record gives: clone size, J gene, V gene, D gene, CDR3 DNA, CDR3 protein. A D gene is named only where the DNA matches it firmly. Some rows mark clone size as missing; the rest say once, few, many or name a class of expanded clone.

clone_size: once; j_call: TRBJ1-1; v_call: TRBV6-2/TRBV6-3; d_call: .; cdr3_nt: TGTGCCAGCAGTTACGCAGGGATGATGGTGAACACTGAAGCTTTCTTT; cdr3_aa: CASSYAGMMVNTEAFF
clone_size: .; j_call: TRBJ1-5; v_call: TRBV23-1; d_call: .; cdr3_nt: TGCGCCAGCAGTCAATCGATTTTGGGCTTTGGGACACACCGTAATCAGCCCCAGCATTTT; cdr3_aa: CASSQSILGFGTHRNQPQHF
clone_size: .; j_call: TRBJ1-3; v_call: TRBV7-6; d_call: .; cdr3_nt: TGTGCCAGCAGCTTAGTAGGAGGGACTCAAGGCCCTCTTAGCTCTGGAAACACCATATATTTT; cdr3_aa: CASSLVGGTQGPLSSGNTIYF
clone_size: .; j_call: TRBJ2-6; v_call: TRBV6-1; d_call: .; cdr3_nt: TGTGCCAGCAGTGACGCCCGGGTGGGGGCCAACGTCCTGACTTTC; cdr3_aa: CASSDARVGANVLTF
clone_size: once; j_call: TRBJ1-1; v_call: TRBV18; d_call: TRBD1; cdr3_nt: TGTGCCAGCTCACCAGGGACAGAGGAAGCTTTCTTT; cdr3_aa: CASSPGTEEAFF
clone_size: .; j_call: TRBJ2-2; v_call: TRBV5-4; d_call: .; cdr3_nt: TGTGCCAGCAGCTCATTAGGGGCAGAAGGGGAGCTGTTTTTT; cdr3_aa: CASSSLGAEGELFF
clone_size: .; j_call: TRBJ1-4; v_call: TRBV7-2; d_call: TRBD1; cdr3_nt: TGTGCCAGCAGCTTAAGTTGGGACAGGGGGACCCTGAGCGAAAAACTGTTTTTT; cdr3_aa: CASSLSWDRGTLSEKLFF
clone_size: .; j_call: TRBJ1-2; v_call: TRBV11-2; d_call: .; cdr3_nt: TGTGCCAGCAGCCTTACAGTCATCTATGGCTACACCTTC; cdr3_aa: CASSLTVIYGYTF
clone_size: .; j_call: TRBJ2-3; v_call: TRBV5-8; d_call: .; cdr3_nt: TGTGCCAGCAGCCCGGGTAGGGGCGAGGCAGATACGCAGTATTTT; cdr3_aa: CASSPGRGEADTQYF
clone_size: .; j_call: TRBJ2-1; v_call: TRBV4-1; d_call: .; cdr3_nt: TGCGCCAGCAGCCAAGTAGCGACTAACTACAATGAGCAGTTCTTC; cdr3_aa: CASSQVATNYNEQFF
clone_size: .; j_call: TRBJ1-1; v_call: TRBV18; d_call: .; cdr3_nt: TGTGCCAGCTCACTCGGGACATTCACTGAAGCTTTCTTT; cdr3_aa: CASSLGTFTEAFF
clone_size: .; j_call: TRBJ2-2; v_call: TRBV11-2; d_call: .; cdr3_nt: TGTGCCAGTAGGAGCTTCAGGGGAACCGGGGAGCTGTTTTTT; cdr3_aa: CASRSFRGTGELFF
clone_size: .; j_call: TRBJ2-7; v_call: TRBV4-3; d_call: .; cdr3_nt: TGCGCCAGCAGCCAAGACAGACACTCCTACGAGCAGTACTTC; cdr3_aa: CASSQDRHSYEQYF
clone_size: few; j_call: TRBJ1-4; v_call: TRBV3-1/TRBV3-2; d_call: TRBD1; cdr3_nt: TGTGCCAGCAGCTGGACAGGGCGGGAAAAACTGTTTTTT; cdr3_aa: CASSWTGREKLFF
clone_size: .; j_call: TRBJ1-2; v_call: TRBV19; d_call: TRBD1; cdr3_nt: TGTGCCAGCGTGGACAGGGCTAACTATGGCTACACCTTC; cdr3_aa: CASVDRANYGYTF
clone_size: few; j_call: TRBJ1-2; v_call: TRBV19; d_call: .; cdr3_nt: TGTGCCAGTAGTATTAACCCAGGAAACTATGGCTACACCTTC; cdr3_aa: CASSINPGNYGYTF
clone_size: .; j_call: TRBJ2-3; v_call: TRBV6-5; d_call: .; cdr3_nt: TGTGCCAGCAGACTTAGCACAGATACGCAGTATTTT; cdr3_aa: CASRLSTDTQYF
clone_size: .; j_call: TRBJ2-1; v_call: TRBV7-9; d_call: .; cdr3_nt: TGTGCCAGCAGCACACCAGTCGACAATGAGCAGTTCTTC; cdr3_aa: CASSTPVDNEQFF
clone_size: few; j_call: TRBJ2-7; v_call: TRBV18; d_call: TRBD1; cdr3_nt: TGTGCCAGCCGGCTGGACAGGGGGCAAGGCGAGCAGTACTTC; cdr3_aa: CASRLDRGQGEQYF
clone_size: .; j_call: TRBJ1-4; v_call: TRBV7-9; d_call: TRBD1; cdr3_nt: TGTGCCAGCAGTTTTCCAACCCCCGGGACAGGGTATGAAAAACTGTTTTTT; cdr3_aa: CASSFPTPGTGYEKLFF
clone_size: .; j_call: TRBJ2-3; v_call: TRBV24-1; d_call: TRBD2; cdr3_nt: TGTGCCACCAGTGATTTGCAATCCCTCGGGAGCGGGAGTGCAGATACGCAGTATTTT; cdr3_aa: CATSDLQSLGSGSADTQYF